The clone carrying this TCR beta chain was detected a few times. What it binds is not known. Cells were stimulated with CMV-infected fibroblast lysates at about 9.4 ug/mL. Sorted nonresponding memory CD4+ T cells were CD40L-negative, CD69-negative, CD45RO-high. CD8+ T cells were removed from PBMCs prior to stimulation. The data were taken from a study of persistence of HIV-infected CD4 T cells. General study results and limits: TCRbeta richness was lower in CMV- and Gag-responding cells than in anti-CD3/anti-CD28-responding cells.

The libraries were made with immunoSEQ version 4 in survey mode. Assay used: immunoSEQ multiplex PCR; TCRdb lists only in-frame clones, some missing. The repertoire holds fewer than 35,000 clones, with roughly 80% as singletons. V gave up 6 bases and J gave up 0 bases, with 14 bases separating them. CDR1 and CDR2 from the germline V gene are LGHNA and YSLEER. This CDR3 has 16 residues. This TCR came from an adult woman with HIV who was CMV-seropositive. This material consisted of CD4+ T cells sorted from PBMCs after roughly 18-hour stimulation, taken from a patient who received antiretroviral therapy. The rearrangement joins TRBV4-3 to TRBJ2-2, with D tentatively TRBD1 (5 bases). CDR3 sequence reads: CASSQQTVTNTGELFF. DNA for the CDR3: TGCGCCAGCAGTCAACAGACAGTTACGAACACCGGGGAGCTGTTTTTT.